Included here is one TCR beta chain sequence, with context. This specimen belongs to a study of blood T cell repertoires in COVID-19. Study-level background: Acute and convalescent COVID-19 specimens originated in the United States, Italy and Spain.

The V and J ends lost 5 bases and 4 bases respectively, with 15 bases between them. The CDR3 is made up of 13 amino acids. CDR1 is GTSNPN, CDR2 SVGIG, per germline (reference sequence). Only in-frame clones appear in the TCRdb table, and some are missing; sequencing was by immunoSEQ multiplex PCR. The table shows 100,000 to 150,000 clones, with around nine tenths occurring only once. This clonotype originated in a human donor in a cohort sampled during active COVID-19. This rearrangement joins TRBV30 to TRBJ2-7; tentatively, D is TRBD2 (6 bases). The material sequenced was peripheral blood. CDR3 nucleotide sequence: TGTGCCTGGGATGGGGGGATGGGTTACGAGCAGTACTTC. This encodes CAWDGGMGYEQYF.